Listed below are T cell receptor beta chains from one sample, sequenced in a study of T cell responses to AZD1222 COVID-19 vaccine. Clones were read by immunoSEQ multiplex PCR, and TCRdb kept only the in-frame ones, dropping some. The data hold over 110,000 clones, with almost 95% observed a single time. This material consisted of peripheral blood, taken 28 days after the second AZD1222 dose. The receptors come from an adult who received the AZD1222 COVID-19 vaccine. CDR3s include the opening cysteine and the closing phenylalanine or tryptophan. D genes are given only for firm matches. Not every row has a clone size; where given, it reads once, few, many or a size class.

D: TRBD1
size: NA
J: TRBJ1-2
V: TRBV5-1
DNA: TGCGCCAGCAGCTTGTCCGAGGACAGGGGATTACCCCGCTCGGGTGGCTACACCTTC
CDR3: CASSLSEDRGLPRSGGYTF

D: NA
size: NA
J: TRBJ1-4
V: TRBV4-1
DNA: TGCGCCAGCAGCCAAGAATGGGCGTCCTTGGGTTTAGGAAAACTGTTTTTT
CDR3: CASSQEWASLGLGKLFF

D: TRBD1
size: NA
J: TRBJ1-1
V: TRBV7-2
DNA: TGTGCCAGCAACCCCTGGACAGGGGGCACTGAAGCTTTCTTT
CDR3: CASNPWTGGTEAFF

D: TRBD1
size: NA
J: TRBJ1-2
V: TRBV29-1
DNA: TGCAGCGTTGGCGGGACAGAGCGTACGAGGTCAAATGGCTACACCTTC
CDR3: CSVGGTERTRSNGYTF

D: TRBD1
size: NA
J: TRBJ1-5
V: TRBV5-6
DNA: TGTGCCAGCAGCGCCGGGACAGTCCTTGAGCCCCAGCATTTT
CDR3: CASSAGTVLEPQHF

D: TRBD1
size: NA
J: TRBJ2-2
V: TRBV6-5
DNA: TGTGCCAGCAGTCCCTGGGACAGGAAAACCGGGGAGCTGTTTTTT
CDR3: CASSPWDRKTGELFF

D: NA
size: NA
J: TRBJ2-1
V: TRBV9
DNA: TGTGCCAGCGGCTTAGCGACCTACAATGAGCAGTTCTTC
CDR3: CASGLATYNEQFF

D: TRBD2
size: NA
J: TRBJ2-1
V: TRBV18
DNA: TGTGCCAGCTCACCTCAGCATAGCGGGGGCTCCTACAATGAGCAGTTCTTC
CDR3: CASSPQHSGGSYNEQFF

D: NA
size: NA
J: TRBJ2-1
V: TRBV29-1
DNA: TGCAGCGTTGAAACGCTGGCTAGCCACAGTGAGCAGTTCTTC
CDR3: CSVETLASHSEQFF

D: NA
size: NA
J: TRBJ1-2
V: TRBV7-9
DNA: TGTGCCAGCAGCTCCCCGGCTTATCACGGCTACACCTTC
CDR3: CASSSPAYHGYTF

D: TRBD1
size: NA
J: TRBJ1-4
V: TRBV7-9
DNA: TGTGCCAGCAGCTTAGCGCGTGGACAGGGGCTTAATGAAAAACTGTTTTTT
CDR3: CASSLARGQGLNEKLFF

D: NA
size: NA
J: TRBJ2-1
V: TRBV18
DNA: TGTGCCAGCTCAAGCGGACAGCCTACAGGGGAGCAGTTCTTC
CDR3: CASSSGQPTGEQFF

D: NA
size: NA
J: TRBJ1-1
V: TRBV9
DNA: TGTGCCAGCAGCGTAGGGCAGTTTTTGAACACTGAAGCTTTCTTT
CDR3: CASSVGQFLNTEAFF

D: NA
size: once
J: TRBJ1-1
V: TRBV19
DNA: TGTGCCAGTAGTACCCTTGGGAGGAACACTGAAGCTTTCTTT
CDR3: CASSTLGRNTEAFF

D: NA
size: NA
J: TRBJ2-3
V: TRBV19
DNA: TGTGCCAGTAGTATACCCCGGGGTAGTACGCAGTATTTT
CDR3: CASSIPRGSTQYF

D: TRBD1
size: NA
J: TRBJ1-1
V: TRBV5-1
DNA: TGCGCCAGCAGCGATAAGGGGACAGCTAACACTGAAGCTTTCTTT
CDR3: CASSDKGTANTEAFF

D: TRBD2
size: once
J: TRBJ2-1
V: TRBV3-1/TRBV3-2
DNA: TGTGCCAGCAGCCAAGCGGGACTAGCGATCTATGAGCAGTTCTTC
CDR3: CASSQAGLAIYEQFF

D: NA
size: NA
J: TRBJ1-5
V: TRBV5-5
DNA: TGTGCCAGCAGCTGGGGGCGGGGCAAGGGGCAGCCCCAGCATTTT
CDR3: CASSWGRGKGQPQHF

D: NA
size: NA
J: TRBJ1-1
V: TRBV5-4
DNA: TGTGCCAGCAGCAACCCCCTGACAGTATTTGGGAACACTGAAGCTTTCTTT
CDR3: CASSNPLTVFGNTEAFF

D: NA
size: NA
J: TRBJ1-3
V: TRBV18
DNA: TGTGCCAGCTCACCATCGCAAATCTCTGGAAACACCATATATTTT
CDR3: CASSPSQISGNTIYF

D: NA
size: NA
J: TRBJ2-5
V: TRBV5-6
DNA: TGTGCCAGCAGCTTGGGAGGGCGGGCCGGAGGGGAGACCCAGTACTTC
CDR3: CASSLGGRAGGETQYF

D: TRBD2
size: NA
J: TRBJ2-3
V: TRBV7-2
DNA: TGTGCCAGCAGCTTAGCGCATCGGGGGGGCAAAGATACGCAGTATTTT
CDR3: CASSLAHRGGKDTQYF

D: TRBD1
size: NA
J: TRBJ2-1
V: TRBV29-1
DNA: TGCAGCGTTGAAAAGGGGGCAAATGAGCAGTTCTTC
CDR3: CSVEKGANEQFF

D: NA
size: NA
J: TRBJ1-1
V: TRBV3-1/TRBV3-2
DNA: TGTGCCAGCAGCCCCCAGTTGGCCATGAACACTGAAGCTTTCTTT
CDR3: CASSPQLAMNTEAFF

D: NA
size: NA
J: TRBJ1-2
V: TRBV4-2
DNA: TGTGCCAGCAGCCAAGATGGTACAGGGAGTAACTATGGCTACACCTTC
CDR3: CASSQDGTGSNYGYTF

D: NA
size: NA
J: TRBJ1-1
V: TRBV13
DNA: TGTGCCAGCAGCTTAGGGACAGCTGAAGCTTTCTTT
CDR3: CASSLGTAEAFF

D: NA
size: NA
J: TRBJ1-1
V: TRBV15
DNA: TGTGCCACCAGCAGGATAGATACAGGGCGGACTGAAGCTTTCTTT
CDR3: CATSRIDTGRTEAFF

D: NA
size: NA
J: TRBJ1-1
V: TRBV18
DNA: TGTGCCAGCTCACCAGGGGTTGGGGTGACTGAAGCTTTCTTT
CDR3: CASSPGVGVTEAFF

D: NA
size: NA
J: TRBJ1-2
V: TRBV6-5
DNA: TGTGCCAGCAAGGCATTCCCGGCAGGCTATGGCTACACCTTC
CDR3: CASKAFPAGYGYTF

D: NA
size: NA
J: TRBJ2-1
V: TRBV27
DNA: TGTGCCAGCAGTGAGGGGAGGAATGAGCAGTTCTTC
CDR3: CASSEGRNEQFF

D: NA
size: NA
J: TRBJ1-1
V: TRBV23-1
DNA: TGCGCCAGCAGTCAATCGCTGGGGGGCGCCGACACTGAAGCTTTCTTT
CDR3: CASSQSLGGADTEAFF

D: NA
size: NA
J: TRBJ1-1
V: TRBV4-1
DNA: TGCGCCAGCAGCCATATAACGACCATGAACACTGAAGCTTTCTTT
CDR3: CASSHITTMNTEAFF

D: NA
size: NA
J: TRBJ1-5
V: TRBV4-1
DNA: TGCGCCAGCAGCCCGTATCGAGGTCAAGCGCCCCAGCATTTT
CDR3: CASSPYRGQAPQHF

D: TRBD1
size: NA
J: TRBJ1-1
V: TRBV27
DNA: TGTGCCAGCAGTCTAAGCGACAGGGTGGGCACTGAAGCTTTCTTT
CDR3: CASSLSDRVGTEAFF

D: NA
size: once
J: TRBJ2-1
V: TRBV6-2/TRBV6-3
DNA: TGTGCCAGCAGTTACGGGCTAGCGTTAAGCAATGAGCAGTTCTTC
CDR3: CASSYGLALSNEQFF